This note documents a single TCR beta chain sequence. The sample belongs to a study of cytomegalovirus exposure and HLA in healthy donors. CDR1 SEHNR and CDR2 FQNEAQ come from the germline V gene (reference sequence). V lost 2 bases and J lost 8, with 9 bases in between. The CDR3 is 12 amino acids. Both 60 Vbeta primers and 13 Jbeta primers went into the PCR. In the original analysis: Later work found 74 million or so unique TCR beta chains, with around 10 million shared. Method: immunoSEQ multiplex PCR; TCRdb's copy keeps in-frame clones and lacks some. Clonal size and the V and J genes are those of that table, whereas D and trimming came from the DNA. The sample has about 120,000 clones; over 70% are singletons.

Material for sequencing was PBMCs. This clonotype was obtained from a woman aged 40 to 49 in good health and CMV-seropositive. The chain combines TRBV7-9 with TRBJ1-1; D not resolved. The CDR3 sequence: CASSLIGVEAFF. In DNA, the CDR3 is TGTGCCAGCAGCTTAATCGGGGTGGAAGCTTTCTTT.